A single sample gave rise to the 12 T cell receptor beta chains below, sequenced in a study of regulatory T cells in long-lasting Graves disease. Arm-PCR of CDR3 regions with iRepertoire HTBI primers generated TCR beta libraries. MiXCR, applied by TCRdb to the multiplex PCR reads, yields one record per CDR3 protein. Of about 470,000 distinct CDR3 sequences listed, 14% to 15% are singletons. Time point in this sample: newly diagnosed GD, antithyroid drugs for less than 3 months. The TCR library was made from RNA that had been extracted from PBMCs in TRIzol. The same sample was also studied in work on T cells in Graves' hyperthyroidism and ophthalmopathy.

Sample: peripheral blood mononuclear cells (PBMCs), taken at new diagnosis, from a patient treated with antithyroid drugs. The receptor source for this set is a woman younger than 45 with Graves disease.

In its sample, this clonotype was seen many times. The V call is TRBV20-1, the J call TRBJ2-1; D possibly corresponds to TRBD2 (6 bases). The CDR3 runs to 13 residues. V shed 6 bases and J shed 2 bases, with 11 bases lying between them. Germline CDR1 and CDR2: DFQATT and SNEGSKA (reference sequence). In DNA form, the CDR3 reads TGCAGTGCCAGGAGGGGTGCCTACAATGAGCAGTTCTTC. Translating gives CSARRGAYNEQFF.

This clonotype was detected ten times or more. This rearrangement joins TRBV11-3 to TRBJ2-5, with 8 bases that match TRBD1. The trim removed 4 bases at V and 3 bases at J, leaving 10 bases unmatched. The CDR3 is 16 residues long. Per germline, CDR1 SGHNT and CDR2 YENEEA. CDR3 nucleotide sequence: TGTGCCAGCAGCTCGAGAGGACAGGGTCATAAAGAGACCCAGTACTTC. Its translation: CASSSRGQGHKETQYF.

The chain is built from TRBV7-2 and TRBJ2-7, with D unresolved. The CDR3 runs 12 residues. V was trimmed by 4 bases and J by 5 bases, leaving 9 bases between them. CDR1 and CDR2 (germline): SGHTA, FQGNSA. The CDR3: CASSSWRDEQYF. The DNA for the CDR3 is TGTGCCAGCAGCTCCTGGAGAGACGAGCAGTACTTC.

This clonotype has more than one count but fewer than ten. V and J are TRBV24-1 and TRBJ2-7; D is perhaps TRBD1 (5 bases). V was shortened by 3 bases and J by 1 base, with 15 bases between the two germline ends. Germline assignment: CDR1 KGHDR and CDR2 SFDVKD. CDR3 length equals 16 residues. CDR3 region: CATSDPTGDRSYEQYF. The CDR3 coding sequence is TGTGCCACCAGTGATCCTACAGGAGATCGGTCCTACGAGCAGTACTTC.

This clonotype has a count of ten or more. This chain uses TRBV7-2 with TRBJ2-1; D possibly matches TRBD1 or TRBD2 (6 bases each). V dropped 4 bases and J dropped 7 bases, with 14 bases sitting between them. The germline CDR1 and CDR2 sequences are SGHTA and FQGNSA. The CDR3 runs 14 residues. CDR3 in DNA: TGTGCCAGCAGCTACCAGGAGGGGGTAAATGAGCAGTTCTTC. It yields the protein CASSYQEGVNEQFF. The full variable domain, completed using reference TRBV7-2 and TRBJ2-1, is GAGVSQSPSNKVTEKGKDVELRCDPISGHTALYWYRQSLGQGLEFLIYFQGNSAPDKSGLPSDRFSAERTGGSVSTLTIQRTQQEDSAVYLCASSYQEGVNEQFFGPGTRLTVL.

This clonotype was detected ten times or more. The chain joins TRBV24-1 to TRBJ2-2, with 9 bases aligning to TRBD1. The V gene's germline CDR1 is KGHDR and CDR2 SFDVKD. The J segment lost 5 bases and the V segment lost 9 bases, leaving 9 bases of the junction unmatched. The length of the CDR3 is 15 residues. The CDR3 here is CATSTRDRATGELFF. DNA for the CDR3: TGTGCCACCTCGACTAGGGACAGGGCAACCGGGGAGCTGTTTTTT.

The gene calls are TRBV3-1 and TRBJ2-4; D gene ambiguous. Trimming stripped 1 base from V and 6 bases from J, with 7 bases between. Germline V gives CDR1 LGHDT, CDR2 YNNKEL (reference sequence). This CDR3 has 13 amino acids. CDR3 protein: CASSQGLGNIQYF. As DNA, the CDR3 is TGTGCCAGCAGCCAAGGGTTGGGAAACATTCAGTACTTC. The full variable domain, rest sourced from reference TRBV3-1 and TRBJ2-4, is DTAVSQTPKYLVTQMGNDKSIKCEQNLGHDTMYWYKQDSKKFLKIMFSYNNKELIINETVPNRFSPKSPDKAHLNLHINSLELGDSAVYFCASSQGLGNIQYFGAGTRLSVL.

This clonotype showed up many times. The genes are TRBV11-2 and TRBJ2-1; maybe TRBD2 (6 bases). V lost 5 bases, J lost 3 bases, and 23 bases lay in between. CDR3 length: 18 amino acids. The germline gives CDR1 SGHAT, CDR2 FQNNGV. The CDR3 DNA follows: TGTGCCAGCAGCCGGAGGCTTTGGAAGACTAGGGTCTACAATGAGCAGTTCTTC. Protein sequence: CASSRRLWKTRVYNEQFF.

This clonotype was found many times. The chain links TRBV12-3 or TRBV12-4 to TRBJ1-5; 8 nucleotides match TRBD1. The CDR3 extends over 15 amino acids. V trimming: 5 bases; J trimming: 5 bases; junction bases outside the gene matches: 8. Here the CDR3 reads CASSPGQGLDQPQHF. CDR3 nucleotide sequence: TGTGCCAGCAGTCCCGGACAGGGCTTGGATCAGCCCCAGCATTTT.

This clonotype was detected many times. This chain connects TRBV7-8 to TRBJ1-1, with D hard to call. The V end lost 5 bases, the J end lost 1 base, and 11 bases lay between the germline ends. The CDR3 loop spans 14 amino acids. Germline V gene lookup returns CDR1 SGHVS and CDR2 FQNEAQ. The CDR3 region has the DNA TGTGCCAGCAGCCCCGGTTCCGGGAACACTGAAGCTTTCTTT. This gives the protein CASSPGSGNTEAFF.

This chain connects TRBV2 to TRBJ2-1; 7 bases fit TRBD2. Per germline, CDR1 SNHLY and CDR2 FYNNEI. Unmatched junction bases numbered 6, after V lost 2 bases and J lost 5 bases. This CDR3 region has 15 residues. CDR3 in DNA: TGTGCCAGCAGTGAATCCGCGGGAGTGGACAATGAGCAGTTCTTC. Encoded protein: CASSESAGVDNEQFF.

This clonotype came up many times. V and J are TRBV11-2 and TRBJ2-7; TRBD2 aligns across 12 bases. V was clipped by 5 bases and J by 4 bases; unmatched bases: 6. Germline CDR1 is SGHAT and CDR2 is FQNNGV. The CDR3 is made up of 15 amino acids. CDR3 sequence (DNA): TGTGCCAGCAGCCAAAGGACTAGCGGGATATACGAGCAGTACTTC. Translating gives CASSQRTSGIYEQYF.